The clone carrying this T cell receptor beta chain was counted ten times or more. Its antigen is as yet unknown. Germline lookup yields CDR1 MNHEY and CDR2 SMNVEV (reference sequence). Trimming left V 5 bases short and J 6 bases short, with 13 bases between. The length of the CDR3 is 14 residues. The record originates from a study of Graves' ophthalmopathy and Graves' hyperthyroidism. The authors amplified TCR beta CDR3 regions from RNA transcripts. First-round RT-PCR used HTBI primers; second-round multiplex PCR followed. MiXCR, run by TCRdb on the multiplex PCR reads, gives a single entry per CDR3 protein. The sample includes over 200,000 distinct CDR3 sequences, roughly 27% of them seen just once. No donor had other autoimmune disease, uncontrolled infection, pregnancy or lactation. PBMCs were density-gradient isolated from roughly 10 ml fresh blood. Study-level points and caveats: Discriminating ophthalmopathy from stable hyperthyroidism, a 13-signature model attained a sensitivity of under 90% and a specificity of 80% to 82%.

The sequencing input was peripheral blood. The chain recombines TRBV27 with TRBJ2-2; D gene ambiguous. This sequence originates from a man aged 45 to 65 with Graves' ophthalmopathy. DNA for the CDR3: TGTGCCAGCAGTCCGATCCTCCAGGCCGGGGAGCTGTTTTTT. It encodes CASSPILQAGELFF.